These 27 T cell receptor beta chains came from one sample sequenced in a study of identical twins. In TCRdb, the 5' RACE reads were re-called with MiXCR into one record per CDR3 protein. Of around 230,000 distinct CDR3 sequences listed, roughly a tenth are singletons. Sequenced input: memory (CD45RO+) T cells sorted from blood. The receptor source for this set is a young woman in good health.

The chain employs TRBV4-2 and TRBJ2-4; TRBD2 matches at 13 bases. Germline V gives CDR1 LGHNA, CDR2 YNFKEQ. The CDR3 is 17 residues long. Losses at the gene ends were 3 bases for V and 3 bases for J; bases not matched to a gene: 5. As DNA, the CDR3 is TGTGCCAGCAGCCAGACTAGCGGGGGGCAGGTCAAAAACATTCAGTACTTC. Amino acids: CASSQTSGGQVKNIQYF.

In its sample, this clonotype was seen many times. As DNA, the CDR3 is TGTGCCAGCAGAACGGGGCATAGCACAGATACGCAGTATTTT. Its translation: CASRTGHSTDTQYF. The rearrangement links TRBV6-1 to TRBJ2-3; D is tentatively TRBD1 or TRBD2 (5 bases each). The CDR3 has 14 amino acids. V was cut by 6 bases and J by 0 bases, with 10 bases left in between. Per the germline V gene, CDR1 is MNHNS and CDR2 is SASEGT.

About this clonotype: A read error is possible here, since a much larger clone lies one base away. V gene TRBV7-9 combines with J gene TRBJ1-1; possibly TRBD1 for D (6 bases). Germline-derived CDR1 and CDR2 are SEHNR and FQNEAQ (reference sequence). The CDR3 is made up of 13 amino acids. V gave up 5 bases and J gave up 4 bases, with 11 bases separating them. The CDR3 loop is CASSQEGGTEAFF. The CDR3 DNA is TGTGCCAGCAGCCAGGAGGGGGGCACTGAAGCTTTCTTT.

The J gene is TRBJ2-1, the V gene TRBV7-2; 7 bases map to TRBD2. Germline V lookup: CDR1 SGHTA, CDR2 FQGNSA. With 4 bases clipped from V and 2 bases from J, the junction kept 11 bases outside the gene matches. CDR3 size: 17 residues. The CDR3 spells CASSSRSLAVAYNEQFF. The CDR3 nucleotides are TGTGCCAGCAGCTCAAGGAGTCTAGCGGTGGCCTACAATGAGCAGTTCTTC.

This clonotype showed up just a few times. The CDR3 DNA reads as TGTGCCAGCAGCCCTCGGTTCTCTGGGGCCAACGTCCTGACTTTC. It specifies CASSPRFSGANVLTF. This rearrangement joins TRBV11-2 to TRBJ2-6; the D is unclear. The germline V gene encodes CDR1 SGHAT and CDR2 FQNNGV. V was cut by 5 bases and J by 0 bases, with 8 bases left in between. The CDR3 contains 15 residues.

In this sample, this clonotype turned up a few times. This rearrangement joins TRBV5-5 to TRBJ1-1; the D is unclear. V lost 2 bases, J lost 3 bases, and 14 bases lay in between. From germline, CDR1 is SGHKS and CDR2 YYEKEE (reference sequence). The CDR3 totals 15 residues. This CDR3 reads CASSLRPNGDTEAFF. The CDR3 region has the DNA TGTGCCAGCAGCTTAAGGCCGAACGGGGACACTGAAGCTTTCTTT.

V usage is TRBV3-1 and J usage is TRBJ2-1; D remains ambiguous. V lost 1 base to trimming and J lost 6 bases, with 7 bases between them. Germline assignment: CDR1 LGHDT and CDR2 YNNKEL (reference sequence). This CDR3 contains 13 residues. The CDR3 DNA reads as TGTGCCAGCAGCCAAGGCAAGGCCAATGAGCAGTTCTTC. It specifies CASSQGKANEQFF.

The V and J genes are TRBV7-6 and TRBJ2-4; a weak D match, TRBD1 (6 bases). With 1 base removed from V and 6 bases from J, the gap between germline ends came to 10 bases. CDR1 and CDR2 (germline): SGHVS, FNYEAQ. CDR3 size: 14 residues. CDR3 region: CASSLDGQLNIQYF. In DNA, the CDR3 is TGTGCCAGCAGCTTAGACGGACAGCTAAACATTCAGTACTTC.

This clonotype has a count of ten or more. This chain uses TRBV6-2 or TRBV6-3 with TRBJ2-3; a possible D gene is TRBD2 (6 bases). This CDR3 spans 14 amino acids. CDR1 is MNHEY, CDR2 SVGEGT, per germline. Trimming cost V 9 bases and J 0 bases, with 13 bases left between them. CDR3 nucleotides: TGTGCCAGTCGGCCCAGCGGGAGCACAGATACGCAGTATTTT. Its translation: CASRPSGSTDTQYF.

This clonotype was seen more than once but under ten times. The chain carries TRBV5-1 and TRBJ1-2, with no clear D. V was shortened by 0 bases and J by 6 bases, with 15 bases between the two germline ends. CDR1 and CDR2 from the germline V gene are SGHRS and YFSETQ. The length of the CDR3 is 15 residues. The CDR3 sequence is CASSLALTHRNGYTF. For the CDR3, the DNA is TGCGCCAGCAGCTTGGCCTTGACACACCGTAATGGCTACACCTTC.

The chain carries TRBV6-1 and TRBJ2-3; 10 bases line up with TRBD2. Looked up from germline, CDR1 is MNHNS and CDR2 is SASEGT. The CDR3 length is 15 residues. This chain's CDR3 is CASSGSALSTDTQYF. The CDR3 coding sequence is TGTGCTTCTAGCGGGAGCGCTCTCAGCACAGATACGCAGTATTTT.

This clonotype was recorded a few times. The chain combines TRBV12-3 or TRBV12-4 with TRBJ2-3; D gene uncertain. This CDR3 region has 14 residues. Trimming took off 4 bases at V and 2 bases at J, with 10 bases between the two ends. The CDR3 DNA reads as TGTGCCAGCAGTTCCCCGGGCCCCACAGATACGCAGTATTTT. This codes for CASSSPGPTDTQYF.

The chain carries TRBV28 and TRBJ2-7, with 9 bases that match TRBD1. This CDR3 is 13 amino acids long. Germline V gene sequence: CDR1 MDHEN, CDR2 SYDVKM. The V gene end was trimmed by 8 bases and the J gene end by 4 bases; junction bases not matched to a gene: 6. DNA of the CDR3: TGTGCCAGCCTACAGGGGGCCGGTTACGAGCAGTACTTC. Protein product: CASLQGAGYEQYF.

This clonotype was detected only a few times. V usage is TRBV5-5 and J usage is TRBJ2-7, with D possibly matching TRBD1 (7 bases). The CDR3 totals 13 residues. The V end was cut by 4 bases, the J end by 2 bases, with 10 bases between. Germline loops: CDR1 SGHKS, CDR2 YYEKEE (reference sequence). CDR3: CASSGGTAYEQYF. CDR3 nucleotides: TGTGCCAGCAGCGGGGGGACAGCCTACGAGCAGTACTTC. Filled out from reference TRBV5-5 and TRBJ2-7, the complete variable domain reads DAGVTQSPTHLIKTRGQQVTLRCSPISGHKSVSWYQQVLGQGPQFIFQYYEKEERGRGNFPDRFSARQFPNYSSELNVNALLLGDSALYLCASSGGTAYEQYFGPGTRLTVT.

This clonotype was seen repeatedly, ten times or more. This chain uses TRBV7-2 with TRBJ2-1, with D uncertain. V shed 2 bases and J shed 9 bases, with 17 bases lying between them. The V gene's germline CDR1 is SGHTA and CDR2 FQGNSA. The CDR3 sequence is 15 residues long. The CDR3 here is CASSLSRPPQSEQFF. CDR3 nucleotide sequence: TGTGCCAGCAGCTTAAGCAGGCCCCCTCAGAGTGAGCAGTTCTTC.

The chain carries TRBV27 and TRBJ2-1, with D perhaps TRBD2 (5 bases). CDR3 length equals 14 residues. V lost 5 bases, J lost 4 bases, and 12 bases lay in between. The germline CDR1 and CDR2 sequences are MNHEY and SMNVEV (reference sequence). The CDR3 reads CASSRLSGYNEQFF. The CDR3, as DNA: TGTGCCAGCAGTAGGCTTTCGGGATACAATGAGCAGTTCTTC.

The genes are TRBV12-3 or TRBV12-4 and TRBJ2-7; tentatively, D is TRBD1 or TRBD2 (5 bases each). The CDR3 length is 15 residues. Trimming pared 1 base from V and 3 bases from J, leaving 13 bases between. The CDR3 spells CASSLDWDHFYEQYF. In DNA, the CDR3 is TGTGCCAGCAGTTTAGACTGGGACCATTTCTACGAGCAGTACTTC.

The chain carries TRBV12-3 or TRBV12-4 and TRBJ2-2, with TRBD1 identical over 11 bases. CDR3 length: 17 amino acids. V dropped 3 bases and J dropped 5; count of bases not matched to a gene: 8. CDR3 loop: CASSFGSGTGGTGELFF. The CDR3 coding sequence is TGTGCCAGCAGTTTCGGATCCGGGACAGGGGGAACCGGGGAGCTGTTTTTT.

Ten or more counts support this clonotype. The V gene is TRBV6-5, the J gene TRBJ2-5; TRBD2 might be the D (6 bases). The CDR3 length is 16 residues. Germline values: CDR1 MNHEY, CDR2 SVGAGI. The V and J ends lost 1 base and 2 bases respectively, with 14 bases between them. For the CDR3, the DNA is TGTGCCAGCAGTTACTGGGGGGTGGAGTGGCAAGAGACCCAGTACTTC. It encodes CASSYWGVEWQETQYF.

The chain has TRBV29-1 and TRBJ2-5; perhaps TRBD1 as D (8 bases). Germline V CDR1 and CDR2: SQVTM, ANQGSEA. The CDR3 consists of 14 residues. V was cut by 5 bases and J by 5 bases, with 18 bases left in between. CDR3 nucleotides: TGCAGCGTTTTAACAGGGGGGGTCAAGGAGACCCAGTACTTC. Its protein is CSVLTGGVKETQYF.

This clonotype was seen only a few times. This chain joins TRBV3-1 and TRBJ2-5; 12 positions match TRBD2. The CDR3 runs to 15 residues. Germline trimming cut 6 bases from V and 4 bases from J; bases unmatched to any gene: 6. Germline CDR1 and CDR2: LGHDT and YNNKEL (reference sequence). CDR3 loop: CASSSSGRGPETQYF. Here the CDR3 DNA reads TGTGCCAGCAGTTCTAGCGGGAGGGGGCCAGAGACCCAGTACTTC.

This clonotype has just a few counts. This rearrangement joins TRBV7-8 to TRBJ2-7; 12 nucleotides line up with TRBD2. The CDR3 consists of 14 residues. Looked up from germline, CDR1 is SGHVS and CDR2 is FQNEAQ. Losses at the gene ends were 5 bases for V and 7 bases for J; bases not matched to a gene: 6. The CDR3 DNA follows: TGTGCCAGCAGCCCGACTAGCGGGGGTTGGGAGCAGTACTTC. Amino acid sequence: CASSPTSGGWEQYF.

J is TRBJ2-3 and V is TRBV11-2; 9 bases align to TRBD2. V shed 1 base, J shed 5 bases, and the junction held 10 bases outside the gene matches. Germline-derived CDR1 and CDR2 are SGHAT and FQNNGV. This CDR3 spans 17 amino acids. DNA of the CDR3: TGTGCCAGCAGCTTAGCTTGGGCGGGGGGGCCGCGAGATACGCAGTATTTT. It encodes CASSLAWAGGPRDTQYF.

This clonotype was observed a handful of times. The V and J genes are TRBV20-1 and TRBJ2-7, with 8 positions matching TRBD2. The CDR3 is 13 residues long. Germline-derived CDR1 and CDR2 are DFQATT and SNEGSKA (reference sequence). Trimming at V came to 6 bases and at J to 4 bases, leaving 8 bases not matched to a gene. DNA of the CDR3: TGCAGTGCCCCGGGACGGGAGGGTTACGAGCAGTACTTC. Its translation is CSAPGREGYEQYF.

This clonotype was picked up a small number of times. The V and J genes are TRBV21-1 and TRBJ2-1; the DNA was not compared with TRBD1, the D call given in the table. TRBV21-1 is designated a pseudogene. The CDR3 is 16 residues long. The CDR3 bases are TGTGCCAGCAGGAAAGGGGGGCAGGGGGCTTACAATGAGCAGTTCTTC. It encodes CASRKGGQGAYNEQFF.

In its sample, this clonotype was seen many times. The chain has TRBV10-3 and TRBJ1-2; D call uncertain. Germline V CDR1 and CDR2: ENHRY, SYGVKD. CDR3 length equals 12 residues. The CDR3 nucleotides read TGTGCAAGCAAGGGAGAAAACTATGGCTACACCTTC. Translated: CASKGENYGYTF.

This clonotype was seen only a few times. CDR3 nucleotides: TGTGCCAGCAGTTTAAGGTTAGGCGTGAACACTGAAGCTTTCTTT. Residues: CASSLRLGVNTEAFF. The V call is TRBV12-3 or TRBV12-4, the J call TRBJ1-1; D remains ambiguous. CDR3 length: 15 amino acids. V lost 2 bases to trimming and J lost 0 bases, with 10 bases between them.